This T cell receptor (beta chain) came from a study of STAT5B mutations in CD4+ large granular lymphocyte leukemia. This CDR3 is 17 amino acids long. The ends were cut back, 1 base at V and 4 bases at J, with 19 bases in the middle. Per the germline V gene, CDR1 is MGHRA and CDR2 is YSYEKL. Produced via immunoSEQ multiplex PCR; TCRdb's table is partial and in-frame only. The sample shows about 38,000 clones, around 75% of them seen only once. The sequence was obtained from a human donor in good health. The sequenced material came from CD4+ T cells from blood buffy coats. J is TRBJ2-5 and V is TRBV4-1; the D gene is possibly TRBD2 (8 bases). CDR3 residues: CASSQAQGPRGGETQYF. The CDR3 nucleotides are TGCGCCAGCAGCCAAGCACAGGGGCCTCGGGGGGGAGAGACCCAGTACTTC.